Below are 19 T cell receptor beta chains sequenced from a single sample in a study of blood T cell repertoires in COVID-19. The repertoire was sequenced with immunoSEQ multiplex PCR; TCRdb's copy has only in-frame clones and lacks some. The table shows fewer than 100,000 clones, with around 90% occurring only once. The specimen was peripheral blood. These receptors were taken from a man in his 70s with acute or convalescent COVID-19.

This chain connects TRBV6-5 to TRBJ1-2; D gene ambiguous. CDR1 is MNHEY, CDR2 SVGAGI, per germline. This CDR3 has 13 amino acids. V was shortened by 6 bases and J by 8 bases, with 16 bases between the two germline ends. The CDR3 DNA reads as TGTGCCAGCAGGAGAGACGGGTCCTTCGGCTACACCTTC. This encodes CASRRDGSFGYTF.

Comment on this clone: Its ends do not fully match the called genes, so a read error is possible. The rearrangement joins TRBV19 to TRBJ1-5, with D hard to call. CDR1 is LNHDA and CDR2 is SQIVND in the germline V gene (reference sequence). There are 13 residues in the CDR3. CDR3 DNA sequence: TGTGCCAGTAGTATCCCAGGCAACCAGCCCCAGCATTTT. It translates to CASSIPGNQPQHF.

This rearrangement joins TRBV28 to TRBJ2-2; D remains ambiguous. The CDR3 loop spans 13 amino acids. The V gene lost 5 bases and the J gene lost 1 base, with 5 bases spanning the gap. CDR1 and CDR2 (germline): MDHEN, SYDVKM. As DNA, the CDR3 is TGTGCCAGCAGTACAGTGAACACCGGGGAGCTGTTTTTT. Translating it yields CASSTVNTGELFF.

This clone has just one count. The chain carries TRBV18 and TRBJ2-2; 7 nucleotides match TRBD1. V was clipped by 6 bases and J by 0 bases; unmatched bases: 7. This CDR3 comprises 16 residues. Looked up from germline, CDR1 is KGHSH and CDR2 is LQKENI. CDR3 DNA: TGTGCCAGCTCGTACACAGGGGAGCCGAACACCGGGGAGCTGTTTTTT. It specifies CASSYTGEPNTGELFF.

The rearrangement links TRBV12-3 or TRBV12-4 to TRBJ1-2, with TRBD1 as a possible D gene (5 bases). The CDR3 runs to 12 residues. V lost 7 bases and J 7 bases, leaving 13 bases between the germline ends. The CDR3 loop reads CASTDSVGGYTF. The CDR3 DNA follows: TGTGCCAGCACTGACAGCGTCGGTGGCTACACCTTC.

The rearrangement uses TRBV7-7 and TRBJ2-5, with 9 bases that match TRBD1. CDR1 is SSHAT, CDR2 FNYEAQ, per germline (reference sequence). The V segment lost 2 bases and the J segment 5 bases; nucleotides outside the gene matches: 3. The CDR3 extends over 14 amino acids. CDR3 DNA sequence: TGTGCCAGCAGCTTACTCGGACAGGGGGAGACCCAGTACTTC. Translated: CASSLLGQGETQYF.

V gene TRBV5-1 combines with J gene TRBJ2-7; TRBD2 aligns across 9 bases. V lost 4 bases and J lost 7; bases outside the gene matches: 6. The V gene's germline CDR1 is SGHRS and CDR2 YFSETQ. This CDR3 is built from 13 residues. CDR3 DNA: TGCGCCAGCAGCCGCGGGGGGGACGGAGAGCAGTACGTC. Translation gives CASSRGGDGEQYV.

This sequence joins TRBV4-2 and TRBJ1-6, with D maybe TRBD1 (6 bases). The germline V gene has CDR1 LGHNA and CDR2 YNFKEQ. V lost 0 bases and J 0 bases, leaving 18 bases between the germline ends. The CDR3 contains 20 residues. The CDR3 region is CASSQDWGGSGISYNSPLHF. The CDR3 nucleotides read TGTGCCAGCAGCCAAGATTGGGGGGGCTCAGGAATCTCCTATAATTCACCCCTCCACTTT.

In DNA, the CDR3 is TGCGCCAGCAGTGAGTTCGAAGGGGGTAATTCACCCCTCCACTTT. This encodes CASSEFEGGNSPLHF. The genes are TRBV10-1 and TRBJ1-6; D might be TRBD1 (6 bases). Germline CDR1 reads WNHNN; CDR2 reads SYGVQD (reference sequence). V was trimmed by 1 base and J by 6 bases, leaving 10 bases between them. The CDR3 loop spans 15 amino acids.

Comments on this clone: At one boundary the junction diverges from the germline segment, which might be a read error. The V gene is TRBV6-1, the J gene TRBJ1-4; 7 bases map to TRBD1. Germline loops: CDR1 MNHNS, CDR2 SASEGT. The CDR3 spans 18 residues. The DNA of the CDR3 is TGTGCCAGCAGTCAAGCCCCCGCGGGGACAGTCCCTAATGAAAAACTGTTTTTT. It yields the protein CASSQAPAGTVPNEKLFF.

J is TRBJ1-2 and V is TRBV29-1; D gene ambiguous. Germline-derived CDR1 and CDR2 are SQVTM and ANQGSEA. This CDR3 has 11 residues. V was pared by 7 bases and J by 8 bases, with 14 bases between. The CDR3 loop reads CSARSGGGYTF. CDR3 coding DNA: TGCAGCGCCAGAAGCGGAGGAGGCTACACCTTC.

The V and J genes are TRBV6-6 and TRBJ2-3, with 7 bases aligning to TRBD1. Germline CDR1 and CDR2: MNHNY and SVGAGI (reference sequence). V lost 6 bases to trimming and J lost 5 bases; unmatched junction nucleotides: 11. The CDR3 length is 15 residues. In DNA, the CDR3 is TGTGCCAGCAGCAATCGACAGGGATTGAGAGATACGCAGTATTTT. It encodes CASSNRQGLRDTQYF.

The CDR3 DNA sequence: TGTGCCAGCAGCTTAGGGGGGACAGGTAACAATGAGCAGTTCTTC. Residues: CASSLGGTGNNEQFF. The rearrangement links TRBV7-8 to TRBJ2-1; 8 bases are a match to TRBD1. From germline, CDR1 is SGHVS and CDR2 FQNEAQ. Trimming cost V 1 base and J 5 bases; bases outside gene matches: 4. The CDR3 covers 15 residues.

The rearrangement uses TRBV3-1 (or the pseudogene TRBV3-2) and TRBJ2-3, with TRBD2 matching 7 bases. The CDR3 sequence is 16 residues long. Germline assignment: CDR1 LGHDT and CDR2 YNNKEL (reference sequence). J was trimmed by 2 bases and V by 4 bases; bases with no gene match: 9. CDR3 sequence (DNA): TGTGCCAGCAGCCCAACCCTAGCGGCTCACACAGATACGCAGTATTTT. Amino acids: CASSPTLAAHTDTQYF.

This sequence joins TRBV19 and TRBJ1-5; 10 bases agree with TRBD1. The CDR3 consists of 17 residues. Germline V CDR1 and CDR2: LNHDA, SQIVND (reference sequence). The V gene end was trimmed by 3 bases and the J gene end by 8 bases; junction bases not matched to a gene: 13. The DNA for the CDR3 is TGTGCCAGTAGTATCGTTGGGACAGGGGATTTTTTTAAGCCCCAGCATTTT. Translated: CASSIVGTGDFFKPQHF.

The chain recombines TRBV28 with TRBJ2-2; TRBD2 matches 11 bases. CDR1 and CDR2 (germline): MDHEN, SYDVKM. CDR3 length: 18 amino acids. V lost 3 bases, J lost 4 bases, and 10 bases stayed unmatched. CDR3 in amino acids: CASSFPILAGVLTGELFF. In DNA form, the CDR3 reads TGTGCCAGCAGTTTCCCCATACTAGCGGGGGTTCTCACCGGGGAGCTGTTTTTT.

This chain links TRBV6-6 with TRBJ1-4; D uncertain. Germline values: CDR1 MNHNY, CDR2 SVGAGI (reference sequence). The V gene lost 5 bases and the J gene lost 8 bases, with 12 bases spanning the gap. The CDR3 runs to 13 residues. As DNA, the CDR3 is TGTGCCAGCAGTGTCCAGTCTGGCGAAAAACTGTTTTTT. Protein: CASSVQSGEKLFF.

The chain has TRBV4-2 and TRBJ2-2, with 9 nucleotides matching TRBD2. Trimming cost V 0 bases and J 5 bases; bases outside gene matches: 10. There are 18 residues in the CDR3. Per the germline V gene, CDR1 is LGHNA and CDR2 is YNFKEQ. This chain's CDR3 is CASSQDEGGGAATGELFF. CDR3 bases: TGTGCCAGCAGCCAAGACGAAGGCGGGGGGGCAGCGACCGGGGAGCTGTTTTTT.

This chain links TRBV28 with TRBJ1-5, with D perhaps matching TRBD1 (5 bases). V lost 7 bases and J 9 bases, leaving 25 bases between the germline ends. This CDR3 region has 16 residues. Per the germline V gene, CDR1 is MDHEN and CDR2 is SYDVKM. The CDR3 DNA is TGTGCCAGCACTAAGTTGGCCGTGGGACTTACCTCGCCCCAGCATTTT. It codes for CASTKLAVGLTSPQHF. The full variable domain, its missing parts supplied by reference TRBV28 and TRBJ1-5, is DVKVTQSSRYLVKRTGEKVFLECVQDMDHENMFWYRQDPGLGLRLIYFSYDVKMKEKGDIPEGYSVSREKKERFSLILESASTNQTSMYLCASTKLAVGLTSPQHFGDGTRLSIL.